This T cell receptor beta chain was sequenced in a study of PD-L1 blockade in urothelial cancer. Study-level background: From 2014, patients received atezolizumab, given as 1,200 mg intravenously every 3 weeks. Blood analysis occurred 3 weeks (second dose) and 6 weeks after treatment start.

Measured with immunoSEQ multiplex PCR; TCRdb has only the in-frame clones, and not every one. This table has 100,000 to 150,000 clones, about 82% appearing once. Germline V gene lookup returns CDR1 WSHSY and CDR2 SAAADI. The CDR3 extends over 12 amino acids. Trimming cost V 7 bases and J 3 bases, with 10 bases left between them. Time point described: peripheral blood 6 weeks after treatment start. The study enrolled patients with locally advanced or metastatic urothelial carcinoma. This clone appeared a single time. Sample: PBMCs, taken around atezolizumab (anti-PD-L1) treatment. This receptor was identified in a man aged 50 to 59 with urothelial cancer. This chain links TRBV10-2 with TRBJ2-7; TRBD1 might be the D (6 bases). The CDR3: CASTATGYEQYF. CDR3 bases: TGCGCCAGCACCGCGACAGGCTACGAGCAGTACTTC.